A selection of T cell receptor beta chains follows, all from one sample in a study of blood T cell repertoires in COVID-19. Here immunoSEQ multiplex PCR was the method, and the copy in TCRdb shows in-frame clones only, minus some. The table includes 60,000 to 85,000 clones, over 70% detected once. The sequenced sample was peripheral blood. The receptors were sampled from a man in his 70s with acute or convalescent COVID-19. Each CDR3 is given with its conserved first and last residue. A D gene is named only where the DNA matches it firmly. For some rows the clone size is stated as once, few or many, or as a class when expanded; others skip it.

>TRBV7-2|NA|NA|TRBJ2-7
TGTGCCAGCAGCCAACTAGGATCCTACGAGCAGTACTTC
CASSQLGSYEQYF
>TRBV7-9|NA|NA|TRBJ2-3
TGTGCCAGCACCTCCAAGACAGTTTCCACAGATACGCAGTATTTT
CASTSKTVSTDTQYF
>TRBV28|NA|TRBD1|TRBJ2-7
TGTGCCAGCAGTTCCTCCGGACAGGGAGACGAGCAGTACTTC
CASSSSGQGDEQYF
>TRBV2|NA|NA|TRBJ1-3
TGTGCCAGCAGTGACGACGGACAACTCTCTGGAAACACCATATATTTT
CASSDDGQLSGNTIYF
>TRBV12-3/TRBV12-4|NA|NA|TRBJ1-1
TGTGCCAGCAGTTTACAGAGCGGAGAGGCTTTCTTT
CASSLQSGEAFF
>TRBV7-9|NA|TRBD2|TRBJ2-1
TGTGCCAGCAGCCCAGGACTAGCGGGAGGGCAAAATGAGCAGTTCTTC
CASSPGLAGGQNEQFF
>TRBV4-1|NA|NA|TRBJ1-3
TGCGCCAGCAGCCAAGCTCGAGTCGGGGGAAACACCATATATTTT
CASSQARVGGNTIYF
>TRBV4-1|once|TRBD2|TRBJ2-2
TGCGCCAGCAGCCCTTTTCGGGGAGGGAGAACGGCCGGGGAGCTGTTTTTT
CASSPFRGGRTAGELFF
>TRBV7-2|NA|NA|TRBJ2-7
TGTGCCAGCAGCCCTAGGTCCTACGAGCAGTACTTC
CASSPRSYEQYF
>TRBV14|NA|TRBD2|TRBJ2-1
TGTGCCAGCAGCCAGTGGCCTCCGGGACTAGCGGGAGGGAGCTCCTACAATGAGCAGTTCTTC
CASSQWPPGLAGGSSYNEQFF
>TRBV4-2|NA|TRBD2|TRBJ2-5
TGTGCCAGCAGTCCCCTTGGGGGGGAGGGCCCGGAGACCCAGTACTTC
CASSPLGGEGPETQYF
>TRBV18|NA|TRBD1|TRBJ2-7
TGTGCCACTAGCGTCGGGACAGGGGTTGACGAGCAGTACTTC
CATSVGTGVDEQYF
>TRBV7-8|NA|NA|TRBJ2-1
TGTGCCAGCAGCTCATCCCGAGCGGGTACTGGGAATGAGCAGTTCTTC
CASSSSRAGTGNEQFF
>TRBV19|NA|NA|TRBJ1-5
TGTGCCAGTAGTTTCGTGTCGGTTTATAGCAATCAGCCCCAGCATTTT
CASSFVSVYSNQPQHF
>TRBV9|once|TRBD1|TRBJ2-7
TGTGCCAGCAGCGTAACTGTTGGGGACAGGGGGAGGCACGAGCAGTACTTC
CASSVTVGDRGRHEQYF
>TRBV29-1|NA|NA|TRBJ2-1
TGCAGCGTCCAAGGGGGTCGATACAATGAGCAGTTCTTC
CSVQGGRYNEQFF
>TRBV5-4|NA|TRBD1|TRBJ2-3
TGTGCCAGCAGCTCTACAGGGGTCGCCGCAGATACGCAGTATTTT
CASSSTGVAADTQYF
>TRBV6-4|NA|NA|TRBJ2-3
TGTGCCAGCAGTGAAGAGGAGGCAGATACGCAGTATTTT
CASSEEEADTQYF
>TRBV6-5|NA|TRBD1|TRBJ2-7
TGTGCCAGCAGTTTTTCCGGGACAGCGCCCTACGAGCAGTACTTC
CASSFSGTAPYEQYF
>TRBV28|NA|TRBD2|TRBJ2-7
TGTGCCAGCAGTTTCCACACCGGGACTAGCAACGAGCAGTACTTC
CASSFHTGTSNEQYF
>TRBV7-2|NA|TRBD1|TRBJ1-5
TGTGCCAGCACATACAGGGGCTCCAATCAGCCCCAGCATTTT
CASTYRGSNQPQHF
>TRBV7-3|NA|TRBD2|TRBJ2-2
TGTGCCAGCAGCTTGAGCGGGAGGGGCACCGGGGAGCTGTTTTTT
CASSLSGRGTGELFF
>TRBV6-1|NA|NA|TRBJ2-7
TGTGCCAGCAGTGAAACCGGTTCCTACGAGCAGTACTTC
CASSETGSYEQYF
>TRBV10-3|NA|NA|TRBJ1-5
TGTGCCATCAGTGAGTCCTCCGCAGACAATCAGCCCCAGCATTTT
CAISESSADNQPQHF
>TRBV2|NA|TRBD1|TRBJ1-6
TGTGCCAGCAAAGGACAGGGGGGGAATTCACCCCTCCACTTT
CASKGQGGNSPLHF
>TRBV28|NA|TRBD1|TRBJ1-2
TGTGCCAGCGGCCGGCCCGGACAGGGGCCCCTACCATCCTTC
CASGRPGQGPLPSF
>TRBV19|few|NA|TRBJ1-4
TGTGCCAGTAGTATCCAAAACAATGCTGGTGGACTGTTTTTT
CASSIQNNAGGLFF
>TRBV24-1|few|NA|TRBJ2-1
TGTGCCACCAGTCGAATGGACAGCTACAATGAGCAGTTCTTC
CATSRMDSYNEQFF
>TRBV7-9|NA|TRBD2|TRBJ2-7
TGTGCCAGCACTCCCCGGACTAGCGGGAGAGCCGAGCAGTACTTC
CASTPRTSGRAEQYF
>TRBV6-1|NA|NA|TRBJ2-2
TGTGCCAGCAGTGAAGCGGGGGGGTGGCAGGGGAGTACCGGGGAGCTGTTTTTT
CASSEAGGWQGSTGELFF
>TRBV25-1|NA|TRBD1|TRBJ1-2
TGTGCCAGCAGTGACGACAGGGCTCGGGGCTACACCTTC
CASSDDRARGYTF
>TRBV7-3|once|NA|TRBJ2-2
TGTGCCAGCAGCCACAACAGCGGGGAGCTGTTTTTT
CASSHNSGELFF
>TRBV18|many|TRBD1|TRBJ1-5
TGTGCCAGCTCACCGGCGACAGGGGGAGTGGGCAGCAATCAGCCCCAGCATTTT
CASSPATGGVGSNQPQHF
>TRBV25-1|many|TRBD1|TRBJ2-2
TGTGCCAGCAGGAGTATAGGACAGGGTGATACCGGGGAGCTGTTTTTT
CASRSIGQGDTGELFF
>TRBV5-6|few|NA|TRBJ2-1
TGTGCCAGCAGCTCCTTACAACGGAGGGAATCCTACAATGAGCAGTTCTTC
CASSSLQRRESYNEQFF
>TRBV7-7|NA|TRBD1|TRBJ2-5
TGTGCCAGCAGCTTAGAACAGGGGCCCACCCAGTACTTC
CASSLEQGPTQYF
>TRBV24-1|NA|TRBD2|TRBJ2-7
TGTGCCACCAGCGGTGGGGCGGGAGGTTTTGAGCAGTACTTC
CATSGGAGGFEQYF
>TRBV27|NA|TRBD2|TRBJ2-1
TGTGCCAGCAGAGCGGGGGTTTACAATGAGCAGTTCTTC
CASRAGVYNEQFF
>TRBV5-1|NA|NA|TRBJ2-7
TGCGCCAGCAGCTTGGGCCTCAGGCTCTACGAGCAGTACTTC
CASSLGLRLYEQYF
>TRBV27|NA|TRBD1|TRBJ2-3
TGTGCCAGCAGTTCCGGGACAGGGGGAACTGATACGCAGTATTTT
CASSSGTGGTDTQYF
>TRBV19|once|TRBD1|TRBJ1-2
TGTGCCAGTAGTCCGGGGACAGGTCCTAACTATGGCTACACCTTC
CASSPGTGPNYGYTF
>TRBV29-1|NA|TRBD1|TRBJ2-7
TGCAGCGTGATTACCGGGACAGGGGGCTACGAGCAGTACTTC
CSVITGTGGYEQYF
>TRBV18|NA|NA|TRBJ2-1
TGTGCCAGCTCCAAAGGTGGGAGCCAACATGAGCAGTTCTTC
CASSKGGSQHEQFF
>TRBV7-9|NA|NA|TRBJ2-5
TGTGCCAGCAGCTTACAGGGGGGTCAAGAGACCCAGTACTTC
CASSLQGGQETQYF
>TRBV7-9|NA|NA|TRBJ2-3
TGTGCCAGCAGCTTACAGGACTGGACAGATACGCAGTATTTT
CASSLQDWTDTQYF
>TRBV9|NA|TRBD2|TRBJ2-5
TGTGCCAGCAGCGTAGGGGGACTAGCGGGAGAAGAGACCCAGTACTTC
CASSVGGLAGEETQYF
>TRBV6-6|NA|NA|TRBJ2-7
TGTGCCAGCACGGCAGGGAAAAGGTTCGAGCAGTACTTC
CASTAGKRFEQYF
>TRBV18|few|TRBD1|TRBJ1-5
TGTGCCAGCTCAGCGACAGGGGAGGACCAGCCCCAGCATTTT
CASSATGEDQPQHF
>TRBV6-5|NA|NA|TRBJ2-1
TGTGCCAGCCGGGGGACGCCGAGCTCCTACAATGAGCAGTTCTTC
CASRGTPSSYNEQFF
>TRBV24-1|NA|TRBD1|TRBJ2-5
TGTGCCACCAGTGATTCAGCGACAGGGGGAAAGACCCAGTACTTC
CATSDSATGGKTQYF
>TRBV15|NA|NA|TRBJ2-7
TGTGCCACCAGCCTACAGGGTTACGAGCAGTACTTC
CATSLQGYEQYF
>TRBV9|NA|TRBD1|TRBJ2-4
TGTGCCAGCAGCCCCCGGACAGGAGAAAACATTCAGTACTTC
CASSPRTGENIQYF
>TRBV10-3|NA|TRBD1|TRBJ1-1
TGTGCCATCAGGGGACAGGCGAACACTGAAGCTTTCTTT
CAIRGQANTEAFF
>TRBV28|few|TRBD1|TRBJ1-5
TGTGCCAGCAGTCCTGTCGACAGGGCACCACCTCAGCCCCAGCATTTT
CASSPVDRAPPQPQHF